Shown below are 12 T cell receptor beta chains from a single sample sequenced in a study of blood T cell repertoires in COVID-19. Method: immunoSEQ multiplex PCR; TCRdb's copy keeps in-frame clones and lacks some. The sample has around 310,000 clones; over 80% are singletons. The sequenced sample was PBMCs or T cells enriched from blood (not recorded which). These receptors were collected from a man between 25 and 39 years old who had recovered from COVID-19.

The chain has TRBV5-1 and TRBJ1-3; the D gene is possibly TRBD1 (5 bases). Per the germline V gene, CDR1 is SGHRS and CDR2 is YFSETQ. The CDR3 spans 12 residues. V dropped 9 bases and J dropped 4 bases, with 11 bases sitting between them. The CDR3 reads CATQGSGNTIYF. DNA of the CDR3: TGCGCCACCCAGGGCTCCGGAAACACCATATATTTT.

In DNA form, the CDR3 reads TGTGCCAGTCACGACAGAAATGAAGCTTTCTTT. Translating gives CASHDRNEAFF. The chain employs TRBV19 and TRBJ1-1; the D gene is possibly TRBD1 (5 bases). Germline V gene lookup returns CDR1 LNHDA and CDR2 SQIVND (reference sequence). The CDR3 is 11 amino acids. Trimming took off 8 bases at V and 7 bases at J, with 11 bases between the two ends.

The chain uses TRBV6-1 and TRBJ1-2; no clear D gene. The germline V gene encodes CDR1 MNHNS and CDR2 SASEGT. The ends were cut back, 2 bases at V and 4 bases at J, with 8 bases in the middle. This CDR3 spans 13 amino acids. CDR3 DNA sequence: TGTGCCAGCAGTGAATTAGCTTCCTATGGCTACACCTTC. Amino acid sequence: CASSELASYGYTF.

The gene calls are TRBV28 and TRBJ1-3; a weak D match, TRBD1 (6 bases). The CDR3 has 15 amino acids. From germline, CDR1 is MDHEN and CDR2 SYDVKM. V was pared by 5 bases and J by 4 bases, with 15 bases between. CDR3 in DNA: TGTGCCAGCAGTCCTACCGGGACACAAGGAAACACCATATATTTT. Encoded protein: CASSPTGTQGNTIYF.

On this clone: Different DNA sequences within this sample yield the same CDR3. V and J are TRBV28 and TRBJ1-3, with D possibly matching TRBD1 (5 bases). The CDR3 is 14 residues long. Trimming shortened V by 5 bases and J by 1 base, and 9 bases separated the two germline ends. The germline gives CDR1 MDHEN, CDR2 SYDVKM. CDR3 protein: CASSLSGSGNTIYF. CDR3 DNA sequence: TGTGCCAGCAGTCTGTCAGGGTCTGGAAACACCATATATTTT.

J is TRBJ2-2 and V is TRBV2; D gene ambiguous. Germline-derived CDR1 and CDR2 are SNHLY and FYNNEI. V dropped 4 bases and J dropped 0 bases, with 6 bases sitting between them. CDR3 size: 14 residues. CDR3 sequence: CASSALANTGELFF. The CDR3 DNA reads TGTGCCAGCAGTGCCCTCGCGAACACCGGGGAGCTGTTTTTT.

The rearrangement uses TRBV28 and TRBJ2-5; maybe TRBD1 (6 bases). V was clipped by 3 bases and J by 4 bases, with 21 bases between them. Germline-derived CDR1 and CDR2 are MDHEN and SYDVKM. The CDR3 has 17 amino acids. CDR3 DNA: TGTGCCAGCAGTTTGCCAGGGACAATCCCCCACCTAGAGACCCAGTACTTC. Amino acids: CASSLPGTIPHLETQYF. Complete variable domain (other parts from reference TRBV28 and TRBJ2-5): DVKVTQSSRYLVKRTGEKVFLECVQDMDHENMFWYRQDPGLGLRLIYFSYDVKMKEKGDIPEGYSVSREKKERFSLILESASTNQTSMYLCASSLPGTIPHLETQYFGPGTRLLVL.

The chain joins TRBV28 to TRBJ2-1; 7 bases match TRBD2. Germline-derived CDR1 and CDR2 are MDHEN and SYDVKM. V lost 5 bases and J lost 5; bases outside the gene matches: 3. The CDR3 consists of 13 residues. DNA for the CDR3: TGTGCCAGCAGTCCCCGGGGGGACAATGAGCAGTTCTTC. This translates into CASSPRGDNEQFF.

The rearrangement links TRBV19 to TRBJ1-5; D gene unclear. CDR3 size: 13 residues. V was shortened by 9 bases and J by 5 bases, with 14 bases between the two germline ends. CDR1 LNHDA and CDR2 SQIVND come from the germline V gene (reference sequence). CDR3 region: CASSSGSYQPQHF. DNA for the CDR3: TGTGCCAGCTCTTCGGGGTCCTATCAGCCCCAGCATTTT. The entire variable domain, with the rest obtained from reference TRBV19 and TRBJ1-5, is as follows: DGGITQSPKYLFRKEGQNVTLSCEQNLNHDAMYWYRQDPGQGLRLIYYSQIVNDFQKGDIAEGYSVSREKKESFPLTVTSAQKNPTAFYLCASSSGSYQPQHFGDGTRLSIL.

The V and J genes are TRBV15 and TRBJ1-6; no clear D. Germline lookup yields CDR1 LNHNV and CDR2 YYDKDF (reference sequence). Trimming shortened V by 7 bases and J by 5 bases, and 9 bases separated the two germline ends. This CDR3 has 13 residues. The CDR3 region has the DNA TGTGCCACCAAGGGAGTAAATAATTCACCCCTCCACTTT. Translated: CATKGVNNSPLHF.

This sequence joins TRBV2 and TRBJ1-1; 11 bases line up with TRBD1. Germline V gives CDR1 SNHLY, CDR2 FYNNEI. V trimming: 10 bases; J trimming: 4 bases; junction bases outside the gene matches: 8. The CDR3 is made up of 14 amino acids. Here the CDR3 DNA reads TGTGCCACCCGTCCCGGGACAGGGGGCACTGAAGCTTTCTTT. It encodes CATRPGTGGTEAFF.

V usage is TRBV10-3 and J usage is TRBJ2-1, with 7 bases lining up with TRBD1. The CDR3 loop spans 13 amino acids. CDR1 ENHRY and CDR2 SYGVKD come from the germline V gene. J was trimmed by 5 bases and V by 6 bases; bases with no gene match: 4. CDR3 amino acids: CAIRQGMDNEQFF. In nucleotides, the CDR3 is TGTGCCATCAGACAGGGGATGGACAATGAGCAGTTCTTC.